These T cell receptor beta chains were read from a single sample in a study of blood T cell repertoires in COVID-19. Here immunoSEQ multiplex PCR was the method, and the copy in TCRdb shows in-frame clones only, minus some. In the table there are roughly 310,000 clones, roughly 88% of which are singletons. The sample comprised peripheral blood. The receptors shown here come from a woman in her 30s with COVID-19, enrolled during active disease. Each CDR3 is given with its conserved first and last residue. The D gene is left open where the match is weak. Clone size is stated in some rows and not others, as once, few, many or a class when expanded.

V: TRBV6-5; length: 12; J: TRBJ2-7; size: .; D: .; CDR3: CASIGVPYEQYF; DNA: TGTGCCAGCATAGGGGTCCCCTACGAGCAGTACTTC
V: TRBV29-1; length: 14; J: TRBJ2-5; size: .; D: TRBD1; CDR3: CSVERGTDQETQYF; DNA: TGCAGCGTTGAAAGAGGGACAGACCAAGAGACCCAGTACTTC
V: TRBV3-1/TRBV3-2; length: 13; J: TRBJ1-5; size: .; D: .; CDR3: CASSQSFNQPQHF; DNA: TGTGCCAGCAGCCAGTCGTTCAATCAGCCCCAGCATTTT
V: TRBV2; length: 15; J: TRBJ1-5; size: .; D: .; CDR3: CASDSGGRISQPQHF; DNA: TGTGCCAGCGATTCTGGAGGGAGGATCAGTCAGCCCCAGCATTTT
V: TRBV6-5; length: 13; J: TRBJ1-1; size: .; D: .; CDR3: CASSYSRNTEAFF; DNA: TGTGCCAGCAGTTACTCGCGGAACACTGAAGCTTTCTTT
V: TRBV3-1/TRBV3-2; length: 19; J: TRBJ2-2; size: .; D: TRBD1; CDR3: CASSLSGFGTGGRSGELFF; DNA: TGTGCCAGCAGCCTAAGTGGTTTCGGGACAGGGGGCCGATCCGGGGAGCTGTTTTTT
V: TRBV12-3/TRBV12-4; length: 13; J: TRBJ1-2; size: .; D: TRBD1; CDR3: CASSLTGGRGYTF; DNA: TGTGCCAGCAGCCTGACAGGGGGCCGTGGCTACACCTTC
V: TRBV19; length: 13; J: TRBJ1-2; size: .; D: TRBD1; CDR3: CASSTQGAYGYTF; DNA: TGTGCCAGTAGTACACAGGGGGCCTATGGCTACACCTTC
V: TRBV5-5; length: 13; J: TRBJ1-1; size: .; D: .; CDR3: CASRLGLSTEAFF; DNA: TGTGCCAGCAGGCTCGGTTTGAGCACTGAAGCTTTCTTT
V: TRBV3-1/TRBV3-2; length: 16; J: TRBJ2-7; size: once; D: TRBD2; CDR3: CASSQGTSGGTYEQYF; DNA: TGTGCCAGCAGCCAAGGCACTAGCGGGGGAACCTACGAGCAGTACTTC
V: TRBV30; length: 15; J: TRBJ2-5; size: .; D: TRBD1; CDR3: CAWSVGQGSRETQYF; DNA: TGTGCCTGGAGTGTAGGACAGGGTTCGCGAGAGACCCAGTACTTC
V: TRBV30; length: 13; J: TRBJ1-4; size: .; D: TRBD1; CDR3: CAWNRDRDEKLFF; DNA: TGTGCCTGGAACCGGGACAGGGACGAAAAACTGTTTTTT
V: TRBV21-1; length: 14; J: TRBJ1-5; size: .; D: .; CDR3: CASSPNRGNQPQHF; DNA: TGTGCCAGCAGCCCTAACAGGGGCAATCAGCCCCAGCATTTT
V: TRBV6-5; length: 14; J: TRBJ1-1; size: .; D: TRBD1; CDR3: CASSSGQGALPAFF; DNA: TGTGCCAGCAGTTCCGGACAGGGAGCCCTCCCAGCTTTCTTT
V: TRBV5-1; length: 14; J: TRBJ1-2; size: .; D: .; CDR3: CASSLDSNSYGYTF; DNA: TGCGCCAGCAGCCTTGACAGCAATTCCTATGGCTACACCTTC
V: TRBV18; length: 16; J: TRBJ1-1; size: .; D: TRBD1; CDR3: CASSPGIGGSNTEAFF; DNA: TGTGCCAGCTCACCAGGGATAGGGGGCTCGAACACTGAAGCTTTCTTT
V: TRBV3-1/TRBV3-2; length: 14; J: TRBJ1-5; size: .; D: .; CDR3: CASSQGQWNQPQHF; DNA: TGTGCCAGCAGCCAGGGGCAGTGGAATCAGCCCCAGCATTTT
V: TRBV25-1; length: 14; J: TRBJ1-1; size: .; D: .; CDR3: CASSPRATNTEAFF; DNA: TGTGCCAGCAGCCCGAGGGCCACGAACACTGAAGCTTTCTTT
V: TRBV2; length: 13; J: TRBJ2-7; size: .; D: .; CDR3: CASSRDLAYEQYF; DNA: TGTGCCAGCAGTCGGGACTTGGCCTACGAGCAGTACTTC
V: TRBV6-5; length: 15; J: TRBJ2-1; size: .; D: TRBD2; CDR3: CASSLGLAGGNEQFF; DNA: TGTGCCAGCAGCCTGGGACTAGCGGGAGGGAATGAGCAGTTCTTC
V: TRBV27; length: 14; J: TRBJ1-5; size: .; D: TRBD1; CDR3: CASADRGPNQPQHF; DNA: TGTGCCAGCGCCGACAGGGGACCCAATCAGCCCCAGCATTTT
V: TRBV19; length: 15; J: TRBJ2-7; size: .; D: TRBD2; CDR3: CASSILSGRGHEQYF; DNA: TGTGCCAGTAGTATACTCAGCGGGAGAGGTCACGAGCAGTACTTC
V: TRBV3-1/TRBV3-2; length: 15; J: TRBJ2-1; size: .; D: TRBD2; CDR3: CASSPKVRAGGEQFF; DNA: TGTGCCAGCAGTCCCAAGGTAAGGGCGGGAGGTGAGCAGTTCTTC
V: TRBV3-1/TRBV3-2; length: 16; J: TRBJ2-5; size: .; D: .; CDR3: CASGQGTGFPQETQYF; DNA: TGTGCCAGCGGTCAAGGTACAGGGTTTCCCCAAGAGACCCAGTACTTC
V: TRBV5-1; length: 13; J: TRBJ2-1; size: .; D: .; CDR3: CASSPQGWNEQFF; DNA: TGCGCCAGCAGCCCGCAGGGCTGGAATGAGCAGTTCTTC
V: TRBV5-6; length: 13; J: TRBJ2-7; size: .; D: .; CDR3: CASSLDRSYEQYF; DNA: TGTGCCAGCAGCTTGGACAGGTCCTACGAGCAGTACTTC
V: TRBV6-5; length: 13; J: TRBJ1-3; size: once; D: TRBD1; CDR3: CASSGTAGNTIYF; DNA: TGTGCCAGCAGCGGGACAGCTGGAAACACCATATATTTT